The sequence of this TCR beta chain was determined in a study of T cells in Graves' hyperthyroidism and ophthalmopathy. CDR1 is SGHKS and CDR2 is YYEKEE in the germline V gene (reference sequence). Trimming stripped 2 bases from V and 0 bases from J, with 10 bases between. The CDR3 contains 15 residues. This clonotype showed up many times. What was amplified from RNA transcripts were TCR beta CDR3 regions. The TCR CDR3 was amplified in a first-round RT-PCR using the HTBI primer set. TCRdb re-called the multiplex PCR reads through MiXCR, storing one row per CDR3 protein. Of about 500,000 distinct CDR3 sequences listed, roughly 15% are singletons.

The sequence was obtained from a woman aged 18 to 35 with Graves' ophthalmopathy. The sequenced material came from blood. The V call is TRBV5-5, the J call TRBJ2-3; no clear D gene. CDR3 sequence: CASSFAPLSTDTQYF. CDR3 nucleotides: TGTGCCAGCAGCTTTGCTCCCCTGAGCACAGATACGCAGTATTTT.